The T cell receptor beta chain under discussion was sequenced for a study of CD8 T cells in Susac syndrome. V was trimmed by 4 bases and J by 5 bases, leaving 14 bases between them. The CDR3 consists of 14 residues. The germline V gene encodes CDR1 MDHEN and CDR2 SYDVKM. After extraction with the RNeasy kit, about 0.45 to 1 ug of the RNA was reverse transcribed using random hexamers. TCRdb used MiXCR to reprocess the immunoSEQ multiplex PCR reads, holding one entry per CDR3 protein. The sample lists some 220,000 distinct CDR3 sequences, about 96% seen once, with 0.085% to 0.1% in the top ten. The sequenced material came from CD4+ T cells from PBMCs. This receptor was obtained from a human donor with multiple sclerosis. The chain combines TRBV28 with TRBJ2-5, with a tentative D call TRBD2 (6 bases). The CDR3 DNA reads TGTGCCAGCAGTTCCGGCGGGGTAGGGGAGACCCAGTACTTC. Translated, it gives CASSSGGVGETQYF.